The following is a T cell receptor beta chain sequence with its context. Its antigen is as yet unknown. The sample is drawn from a study of response to subunit inactivated influenza vaccine. Study-level results: The authors suggested that every seasonal influenza vaccination recruits few new T cells.

TCRdb redid the calling of the RT-PCR reads with MiXCR, one entry per CDR3 protein. The data hold 450,000 to 500,000 distinct CDR3 sequences, with about a tenth observed a single time. Looked up from germline, CDR1 is MNHNS and CDR2 is SASEGT. The V end was cut by 6 bases, the J end by 4 bases, with 12 bases between. This CDR3 contains 13 residues. The chain has TRBV6-1 and TRBJ1-1; perhaps TRBD1 as D (5 bases). The TCR comes from a man in his fifties who received an inactivated influenza vaccine. Sample: PBMCs from blood, taken roughly 45 days after vaccination. As DNA, the CDR3 is TGTGCCAGCAGGATCCTGGGGGGCACTGAAGCTTTCTTT. As protein: CASRILGGTEAFF.